This T cell receptor (beta chain) was sequenced for a study of T cell changes during pregnancy in multiple sclerosis. Assay used: immunoSEQ multiplex PCR; TCRdb lists only in-frame clones, some missing. The sample yields tens of thousands of clones, roughly 90% seen once. Source: peripheral blood, taken in the second trimester of pregnancy. This receptor was taken from a female donor with multiple sclerosis, enrolled in a pregnancy study.

The CDR3 DNA reads as TGTGCCAGCTCACCATCCGGCAGGGTGAACACTGAAGCTTTCTTT. Amino acids: CASSPSGRVNTEAFF. The V gene is TRBV18, the J gene TRBJ1-1, with D maybe TRBD1 (5 bases). V was pared by 2 bases and J by 0 bases, with 10 bases between. Germline assignment: CDR1 KGHSH and CDR2 LQKENI. The CDR3 loop spans 15 amino acids.